One sample yielded the 21 T cell receptor beta chains listed below, sequenced in a study of T cells after somatic rescue of genetic block. Sequencing used immunoSEQ multiplex PCR; TCRdb keeps in-frame clones, though not all of them. The sample has tens of thousands of clones; just over 90% are singletons. Source material: peripheral blood mononuclear cells (PBMCs). These receptors all come from a man aged 25 to 40.

This clone was counted a single time. The chain recombines TRBV2 with TRBJ2-1; D assignment may be TRBD1 or TRBD2 (6 bases each). The CDR3 spans 13 residues. Germline CDR1 reads SNHLY; CDR2 reads FYNNEI. The CDR3 coding sequence is TGTGGAAGCTCCGGCCGGGGGCTCAATGAGCAGTTCTTC. This translates into CGSSGRGLNEQFF. Full variable domain (missing parts from reference TRBV2 and TRBJ2-1): EPEVTQTPSHQVTQMGQEVILRCVPISNHLYFYWYRQILGQKVEFLVSFYNNEISEKSEIFDDQFSVERPDGSNFTLKIRSTKLEDSAMYFCGSSGRGLNEQFFGPGTRLTVL.

This rearrangement joins TRBV10-2 to TRBJ2-1, with 10 bases matching TRBD2. Germline V gives CDR1 WSHSY, CDR2 SAAADI. This CDR3 has 15 amino acids. The ends lost 4 bases at V and 8 bases at J; junction bases unmatched: 8. The CDR3 is CASSGTAGGRYEQFF. CDR3 sequence (DNA): TGCGCCAGCAGTGGGACAGCGGGGGGGAGGTATGAGCAGTTCTTC.

A single count supports this clone. The chain employs TRBV18 and TRBJ2-3; D call uncertain. With 11 bases removed from V and 1 base from J, the gap between germline ends came to 16 bases. The CDR3 totals 14 residues. Germline values: CDR1 KGHSH, CDR2 LQKENI. The CDR3 is CASEQITRTDTQYF. The CDR3 DNA reads TGTGCCTCTGAGCAGATCACCCGCACAGATACGCAGTATTTT.

This chain links TRBV4-1 with TRBJ1-5, with D uncertain. Per germline, CDR1 MGHRA and CDR2 YSYEKL. The CDR3 sequence is 13 residues long. V was trimmed by 1 base and J by 3 bases, leaving 4 bases between them. The CDR3 DNA is TGCGCCAGCAGCCAAGGCCCCAATCAGCCCCAGCATTTT. As protein: CASSQGPNQPQHF.

This chain connects TRBV9 to TRBJ2-3; D may be TRBD1 or TRBD2 (5 bases each). The CDR3 contains 16 residues. CDR1 and CDR2 (germline): SGDLS, YYNGEE. V was trimmed by 3 bases and J by 4 bases, leaving 18 bases between them. The DNA of the CDR3 is TGTGCCAGCAGCGCCCGTGAGGGGATTAGCGCAGATACGCAGTATTTT. Translated: CASSAREGISADTQYF. The full variable domain, with the rest looked up from reference TRBV9 and TRBJ2-3, is DSGVTQTPKHLITATGQRVTLRCSPRSGDLSVYWYQQSLDQGLQFLIQYYNGEERAKGNILERFSAQQFPDLHSELNLSSLELGDSALYFCASSAREGISADTQYFGPGTRLTVL.

The V gene is TRBV5-4, the J gene TRBJ1-5; unclear D gene. Trimming left V 3 bases short and J 7 bases short, with 20 bases between. The CDR3 extends over 16 amino acids. Germline loops: CDR1 SGHNT, CDR2 YYREEE (reference sequence). CDR3 loop: CASSSPPREKEQPQHF. The DNA of the CDR3 is TGTGCCAGCAGCTCCCCTCCGAGGGAGAAAGAGCAGCCCCAGCATTTT.

There are a few counts of this clone. At one of its ends the junction is not consistent with the germline gene, which may arise from a read error. The chain joins TRBV7-7 to TRBJ2-3, with D unclear. CDR3 size: 13 residues. Germline loops: CDR1 SSHAT, CDR2 FNYEAQ (reference sequence). In DNA form, the CDR3 reads TGTGCTAGCAGCGCCGGACGCACAGATACGCAGTATTTT. Residues: CASSAGRTDTQYF.

The chain links TRBV6-5 to TRBJ2-7; D is ambiguous. This CDR3 contains 13 residues. Trimming removed 6 bases at V and 1 base at J, with 10 bases between. Looked up from germline, CDR1 is MNHEY and CDR2 is SVGAGI. CDR3 residues: CASSKPGSYEQYF. The CDR3 bases are TGTGCCAGCAGCAAACCAGGTTCCTACGAGCAGTACTTC.

The genes are TRBV5-1 and TRBJ2-5; 7 bases line up with TRBD2. The CDR3 has 14 amino acids. After removal of 3 bases from V and 5 bases from J, the junction contained 7 bases not matched to a gene. CDR1 is SGHRS, CDR2 YFSETQ, per germline. CDR3 region: CASSSGGLAETQYF. Written as DNA, the CDR3 is TGCGCCAGCAGCTCGGGGGGTCTAGCGGAGACCCAGTACTTC.

This rearrangement joins TRBV5-1 to TRBJ1-2, with TRBD1 matching over 7 bases. The germline gives CDR1 SGHRS, CDR2 YFSETQ. This CDR3 is built from 15 residues. J gave up 5 bases and V 1 base, and 8 bases lay outside the gene matches. The CDR3 region has the DNA TGCGCCAGCAGCTTGTATCCCGGGACAGATTATGGCTACACCTTC. Its protein is CASSLYPGTDYGYTF.

This clone has only one observation. The chain combines TRBV19 with TRBJ2-3, with 9 bases lining up with TRBD2. Looked up from germline, CDR1 is LNHDA and CDR2 is SQIVND (reference sequence). J was trimmed by 5 bases and V by 5 bases; bases with no gene match: 23. The CDR3 extends over 20 amino acids. For the CDR3, the DNA is TGTGCCAGTAGTCATACGGGGGGCAGCGGGAGGCCCAGGGTTGGAGATACGCAGTATTTT. Its protein product is CASSHTGGSGRPRVGDTQYF.

The genes are TRBV5-6 and TRBJ1-1; D unresolved. This CDR3 is 17 amino acids long. Germline values: CDR1 SGHDT, CDR2 YYEEEE. V shed 4 bases and J shed 0 bases, with 19 bases lying between them. The DNA of the CDR3 is TGTGCCAGCAGCCCGCCACTTACCCGGACGGTGAACACTGAAGCTTTCTTT. It is translated as CASSPPLTRTVNTEAFF.

The V and J genes are TRBV28 and TRBJ1-6; TRBD1 aligns across 9 bases. The CDR3 contains 14 residues. Unmatched junction bases numbered 11, after V lost 10 bases and J lost 10 bases. Germline V lookup: CDR1 MDHEN, CDR2 SYDVKM. As DNA, the CDR3 is TGTGCCATACTACGACAGGGGGGAGGCTCACCCCTCCACTTT. Its protein is CAILRQGGGSPLHF. The whole variable domain, filled in from reference TRBV28 and TRBJ1-6, reads DVKVTQSSRYLVKRTGEKVFLECVQDMDHENMFWYRQDPGLGLRLIYFSYDVKMKEKGDIPEGYSVSREKKERFSLILESASTNQTSMYLCAILRQGGGSPLHFGNGTRLTVT.

This chain links TRBV11-3 with TRBJ1-5; D is unclear. This CDR3 is 14 amino acids long. The germline V and J ends were trimmed by 4 bases and 5 bases, with 12 bases remaining between them. CDR1 is SGHNT, CDR2 YENEEA, per germline. The CDR3 sequence: CASSSGLAYQPQHF. CDR3 DNA: TGTGCCAGCAGCTCAGGCCTTGCCTATCAGCCCCAGCATTTT.

There are a few counts of this clone. The rearrangement uses TRBV6-5 and TRBJ1-1; D is ambiguous. This CDR3 comprises 14 residues. Trimming took off 4 bases at V and 1 base at J, with 10 bases between the two ends. The germline V gene encodes CDR1 MNHEY and CDR2 SVGAGI. Written as DNA, the CDR3 is TGTGCCAGCAGTTCAGTCTCTCGGAACACTGAAGCTTTCTTT. It codes for CASSSVSRNTEAFF.

This clone appeared a few times. The rearrangement links TRBV4-1 to TRBJ2-3; D remains unclear. V was clipped by 0 bases and J by 9 bases, with 10 bases between them. CDR3 length: 13 residues. Germline values: CDR1 MGHRA, CDR2 YSYEKL. CDR3 DNA sequence: TGCGCCAGCAGCCAAGATGTGGGGTACACGCAGTATTTT. Protein: CASSQDVGYTQYF.

The chain links TRBV7-9 to TRBJ1-6, with TRBD1 identical over 7 bases. This CDR3 is 15 amino acids long. Trimming at V came to 5 bases and at J to 6 bases, leaving 7 bases not matched to a gene. Germline CDR1 SEHNR, CDR2 FQNEAQ (reference sequence). The CDR3 DNA reads TGTGCCAGCAGCGCGGGGACAGCCCCTAATTCACCCCTCCACTTT. Translation gives CASSAGTAPNSPLHF. The whole variable domain, remainder taken from reference TRBV7-9 and TRBJ1-6, is DTGVSQNPRHKITKRGQNVTFRCDPISEHNRLYWYRQTLGQGPEFLTYFQNEAQLEKSRLLSDRFSAERPKGSFSTLEIQRTEQGDSAMYLCASSAGTAPNSPLHFGNGTRLTVT.

The V and J genes are TRBV9 and TRBJ2-7, with D perhaps matching TRBD1 or TRBD2 (5 bases each). The CDR3 totals 15 residues. CDR1 and CDR2 (germline): SGDLS, YYNGEE. V was pared by 0 bases and J by 0 bases, with 10 bases between. CDR3 DNA sequence: TGTGCCAGCAGCGTAGGGGCAGGGAGCTCCTACGAGCAGTACTTC. The encoded protein is CASSVGAGSSYEQYF.

Only one count was recorded for this clone. This chain links TRBV18 with TRBJ1-5; no firm D call. Germline V gives CDR1 KGHSH, CDR2 LQKENI. The length of the CDR3 is 15 residues. With 3 bases removed from V and 2 bases from J, the gap between germline ends came to 11 bases. The CDR3 loop is CASSPDEGGNQPQHF. The DNA of the CDR3 is TGTGCCAGCTCACCGGACGAGGGAGGCAATCAGCCCCAGCATTTT.

CDR3 in DNA: TGTGCCAGCAGCTTGGCGGGGGGCCCCGCCTACGAGCAGTACTTC. It codes for CASSLAGGPAYEQYF. The rearrangement joins TRBV5-4 to TRBJ2-7; perhaps TRBD2 as D (7 bases). Germline CDR1 reads SGHNT; CDR2 reads YYREEE (reference sequence). V was shortened by 0 bases and J by 2 bases, with 12 bases between the two germline ends. The CDR3 has 15 residues.

The rearrangement links TRBV27 to TRBJ2-1; perhaps TRBD2 as D (6 bases). This CDR3 spans 15 amino acids. Germline V lookup: CDR1 MNHEY, CDR2 SMNVEV (reference sequence). Deletions cut 8 bases from V and 3 bases from J, with 17 bases between. The CDR3 DNA reads TGTGCCAGCGCCTCAATGGGCGGGATCTACAATGAGCAGTTCTTC. The encoded protein is CASASMGGIYNEQFF.